This T cell receptor beta chain was recorded in a study of blood T cell repertoires in COVID-19. The CDR3 length is 13 residues. The trim removed 8 bases at V and 6 bases at J, leaving 3 bases unmatched. Per germline, CDR1 SNHLY and CDR2 FYNNEI. Measured with immunoSEQ multiplex PCR; TCRdb has only the in-frame clones, and not every one. Altogether about 110,000 clones are present, almost 80% being singletons, with the ten largest covering roughly 17%. This TCR was recovered from a woman of 80 years or more with active or convalescent COVID-19. Specimen: peripheral blood. The chain has TRBV2 and TRBJ1-5; 11 bases are shared with TRBD1. The CDR3: CASRDRGIQPQHF. CDR3 sequence (DNA): TGTGCCAGCCGGGACAGGGGGATTCAGCCCCAGCATTTT. Complete variable domain (other parts from reference TRBV2 and TRBJ1-5): EPEVTQTPSHQVTQMGQEVILRCVPISNHLYFYWYRQILGQKVEFLVSFYNNEISEKSEIFDDQFSVERPDGSNFTLKIRSTKLEDSAMYFCASRDRGIQPQHFGDGTRLSIL.